The 21 T cell receptor beta chains below come from one sample, sequenced in a study of blood T cells in healthy people across ages. Alongside a J-beta primer mix, a sample-barcoded 5' primer served in a second PCR lasting about 6 to 12 cycles. TCRdb independently ran MiXCR on the 5' RACE reads; one entry per CDR3 protein. This table has around 1,000,000 distinct CDR3 sequences, roughly two fifths appearing once. The specimen was blood. The receptors were gathered from a man in his late teens or twenties in good health.

The V and J genes are TRBV19 and TRBJ1-6; no firm D call. Germline V lookup: CDR1 LNHDA, CDR2 SQIVND (reference sequence). CDR3 size: 17 residues. V was cut by 3 bases and J by 7 bases, with 19 bases left in between. The chain's CDR3 is CASSISVGSSVNSPLHF. In DNA form, the CDR3 reads TGTGCCAGTAGTATTAGCGTTGGATCGAGTGTCAATTCACCCCTCCACTTT.

The chain has TRBV6-1 and TRBJ2-1; D may match TRBD1 or TRBD2 (5 bases each). The ends were cut back, 7 bases at V and 4 bases at J, with 23 bases in the middle. Germline V CDR1 and CDR2: MNHNS, SASEGT. The CDR3 spans 17 residues. This CDR3 reads CASTPRDPGRPYNEQFF. The CDR3 DNA is TGTGCCAGCACTCCCCGGGACCCCGGTCGTCCATACAATGAGCAGTTCTTC.

The chain employs TRBV20-1 and TRBJ2-5, with D perhaps being TRBD1 or TRBD2 (5 bases each). The closer fit of TRBJ2-7 to the DNA end suggests the J call may be wrong. The CDR3 has 14 residues. Germline V gives CDR1 DFQATT, CDR2 SNEGSKA (reference sequence). This CDR3 reads CSAEGRTPLYEQYF. The CDR3 DNA reads TGCAGTGCTGAGGGACGGACACCCCTCTACGAGCAGTACTTC.

This clonotype was observed at least ten times. This chain joins TRBV29-1 and TRBJ2-1, with 11 bases identical to TRBD2. The CDR3 is 14 residues long. Germline V gene lookup returns CDR1 SQVTM and CDR2 ANQGSEA. V dropped 4 bases and J dropped 7; count of bases not matched to a gene: 6. CDR3: CSVGLTSGVNEQFF. CDR3 nucleotide sequence: TGCAGCGTTGGACTGACTAGCGGGGTTAATGAGCAGTTCTTC.

This chain links TRBV7-9 with TRBJ2-3; the D is unclear. Germline V gene data show CDR1 as SEHNR and CDR2 as FQNEAQ (reference sequence). V lost 0 bases, J lost 4 bases, and 8 bases lay in between. CDR3 length equals 14 residues. CDR3 sequence: CASSLAFSSDTQYF. CDR3 in DNA: TGTGCCAGCAGCTTAGCGTTTTCTTCAGATACGCAGTATTTT.

This clonotype has a handful of counts. The CDR3 loop reads CASSVADYTEAFF. DNA for the CDR3: TGTGCCAGCAGCGTAGCAGATTACACTGAAGCTTTCTTT. The chain has TRBV9 and TRBJ1-1; D is undetermined. Germline assignment: CDR1 SGDLS and CDR2 YYNGEE. The CDR3 loop spans 13 amino acids. The V end was cut by 0 bases, the J end by 3 bases, with 6 bases between.

This clonotype was picked up a small number of times. The rearrangement links TRBV12-3 or TRBV12-4 to TRBJ1-1, with D perhaps matching TRBD1 (6 bases). The germline V and J ends were trimmed by 10 bases and 3 bases, with 15 bases remaining between them. This CDR3 spans 13 amino acids. CDR3 DNA sequence: TGTGCCATAACAGGGAGGGGCGACACTGAAGCTTTCTTT. Amino acid sequence: CAITGRGDTEAFF.

This chain's CDR3 is CSARLGFYNEQFF. The CDR3, as DNA: TGCAGTGCTAGATTGGGCTTCTACAATGAGCAGTTCTTC. V usage is TRBV20-1 and J usage is TRBJ2-1; no clear D gene. Germline V lookup: CDR1 DFQATT, CDR2 SNEGSKA (reference sequence). The CDR3 is 13 amino acids. V lost 2 bases, J lost 3 bases, and 8 bases lay in between.

This clonotype was recorded a few times. The rearrangement links TRBV5-1 to TRBJ1-2; TRBD1 matches 7 bases. Trimming took 0 bases from V and 4 from J; bases not matched to a gene: 9. Germline V gives CDR1 SGHRS, CDR2 YFSETQ. The CDR3 extends over 16 amino acids. CDR3 DNA: TGCGCCAGCAGCTTGGCCATAGACAGGGACTCCTATGGCTACACCTTC. It is translated as CASSLAIDRDSYGYTF.

The rearrangement joins TRBV6-5 to TRBJ2-1; 7 positions match TRBD2. CDR3 length equals 16 residues. Germline values: CDR1 MNHEY, CDR2 SVGAGI. The V segment lost 6 bases and the J segment 2 bases; nucleotides outside the gene matches: 10. CDR3 DNA sequence: TGTGCCAGCAGCTCGACCGGGACTAAGGCCTACAATGAGCAGTTCTTC. It specifies CASSSTGTKAYNEQFF.

The J gene is TRBJ1-5, the V gene TRBV20-1; TRBD1 aligns across 7 bases. V dropped 3 bases and J dropped 3; count of bases not matched to a gene: 5. CDR3 length: 14 residues. Germline V gene sequence: CDR1 DFQATT, CDR2 SNEGSKA (reference sequence). CDR3 protein: CSASLDRYNQPQHF. The CDR3, as DNA: TGCAGTGCTAGTCTGGACAGGTACAATCAGCCCCAGCATTTT.

This clonotype was seen more than once but under ten times. This sequence joins TRBV4-1 and TRBJ2-7; D tentatively reads TRBD1 or TRBD2 (5 bases each). The CDR3 covers 17 residues. The V and J ends lost 1 base and 2 bases respectively, with 18 bases between them. Germline V lookup: CDR1 MGHRA, CDR2 YSYEKL. The CDR3 here is CASSQVFVGTATYEQYF. Here the CDR3 DNA reads TGCGCCAGCAGCCAAGTATTCGTCGGGACGGCTACCTACGAGCAGTACTTC.

V and J are TRBV3-1 and TRBJ2-3, with 14 bases matching TRBD2. The germline V gene encodes CDR1 LGHDT and CDR2 YNNKEL (reference sequence). V gave up 0 bases and J gave up 0 bases; unmatched junction bases: 5. This CDR3 has 19 residues. The CDR3 protein is CASSQDRTSGRTSTDTQYF. CDR3 nucleotides: TGTGCCAGCAGCCAAGATCGGACTAGCGGGAGGACTAGCACAGATACGCAGTATTTT.

The V call is TRBV9, the J call TRBJ1-1; possibly TRBD1 for D (5 bases). This CDR3 contains 15 residues. The germline gives CDR1 SGDLS, CDR2 YYNGEE. The V gene lost 3 bases and the J gene lost 0 bases, with 12 bases spanning the gap. CDR3 sequence (DNA): TGTGCCAGCAGCGGCGGTGGGGGAGTGAACACTGAAGCTTTCTTT. Protein: CASSGGGGVNTEAFF.

This clonotype was counted only a few times. J is TRBJ2-2 and V is TRBV10-3, with no clear D. Germline V lookup: CDR1 ENHRY, CDR2 SYGVKD. The CDR3 covers 14 residues. V gave up 0 bases and J gave up 4 bases, with 6 bases separating them. Here the CDR3 DNA reads TGTGCCATCAGTGAGTCGAAGCCCACCGGGGAGCTGTTTTTT. Translation: CAISESKPTGELFF.

This clonotype was detected only a few times. The chain couples TRBV5-1 to TRBJ1-2; 8 positions agree with TRBD1. Germline CDR1 SGHRS, CDR2 YFSETQ. With 0 bases clipped from V and 8 bases from J, the junction kept 3 bases outside the gene matches. CDR3 length: 13 amino acids. The CDR3 loop is CASSLGQGKGYTF. The CDR3 coding sequence is TGCGCCAGCAGCTTGGGACAGGGGAAAGGCTACACCTTC.

The chain combines TRBV20-1 with TRBJ2-3; D is possibly TRBD1 (5 bases). The germline V gene encodes CDR1 DFQATT and CDR2 SNEGSKA (reference sequence). The CDR3 is 14 amino acids. The ends were cut back, 4 bases at V and 0 bases at J, with 11 bases in the middle. The CDR3 DNA is TGCAGTGCTACCCGACAGAGAAGCACAGATACGCAGTATTTT. Encoded protein: CSATRQRSTDTQYF.

The chain links TRBV28 to TRBJ2-3; TRBD2 matches at 7 bases. Trimming took 2 bases from V and 2 from J; bases not matched to a gene: 4. From germline, CDR1 is MDHEN and CDR2 SYDVKM. This CDR3 region has 15 residues. In nucleotides, the CDR3 is TGTGCCAGCAGTTTAGTGCGGGGGAACACAGATACGCAGTATTTT. It is translated as CASSLVRGNTDTQYF.

V and J are TRBV7-9 and TRBJ1-4; no definite D call. There are 16 residues in the CDR3. The germline gives CDR1 SEHNR, CDR2 FQNEAQ (reference sequence). The germline V and J ends were trimmed by 5 bases and 2 bases, with 15 bases remaining between them. The CDR3, as DNA: TGTGCCAGCAGCCGGGCCTTGGAGAGGACTAATGAAAAACTGTTTTTT. Translating it yields CASSRALERTNEKLFF.

The chain has TRBV20-1 and TRBJ2-1; 8 nucleotides line up with TRBD2. The J call is in doubt because the DNA end fits TRBJ2-7 better. Germline values: CDR1 DFQATT, CDR2 SNEGSKA (reference sequence). This CDR3 is built from 17 residues. CDR3 sequence: CSPRPLEAGATYNEQYF. The CDR3 bases are TGCAGCCCCCGCCCCTTGGAAGCGGGGGCCACCTACAATGAGCAGTACTTC.

With respect to this clonotype: Mismatch with germline at one junction end may stem from a read error. The rearrangement joins TRBV7-9 to TRBJ1-4; D not resolved. CDR3 size: 15 residues. Looked up from germline, CDR1 is SEHNR and CDR2 is FQNEAQ (reference sequence). CDR3 protein: CASSLAAATNGKLFF. The DNA for the CDR3 is TGTGCCAGCAGCTTAGCAGCCGCAACTAATGGAAAACTGTTTTTT.